The rows below give T cell receptor beta chains drawn from one sample of a study of PD-L1 blockade in urothelial cancer. Generated by immunoSEQ multiplex PCR, the TCRdb table keeps only in-frame clones and is missing some. In the table there are 70,000 to 90,000 clones, more than 70% of which are singletons. Sequencing used PBMCs, obtained around atezolizumab (anti-PD-L1) treatment. These receptors all stem from a man aged 55 to 70 with urothelial cancer. Each CDR3 is given with its conserved first and last residue. The D gene is left open where the match is weak. A row's size may be missing; if present it is once, few, many or a size class.

clone_size | d_call | j_call | v_call | cdr3_aa | cdr3_nt
NA | NA | TRBJ2-6 | TRBV18 | CASSPGLARANVLTF | TGTGCCAGCTCACCAGGGCTGGCCAGGGCCAACGTCCTGACTTTC
NA | NA | TRBJ2-7 | TRBV30 | CAWTPIGDYEQYF | TGTGCCTGGACCCCGATAGGAGACTACGAGCAGTACTTC
NA | NA | TRBJ2-5 | TRBV2 | CASRALAAPQETQYF | TGTGCCAGCAGAGCCTTAGCGGCCCCGCAAGAGACCCAGTACTTC
NA | TRBD1 | TRBJ2-7 | TRBV28 | CASRSTGSSYEQYF | TGTGCCAGCAGGTCGACAGGGAGCTCCTACGAGCAGTACTTC
NA | NA | TRBJ2-1 | TRBV2 | CASSLGQYNEQFF | TGTGCCAGCAGCCTAGGACAGTACAATGAGCAGTTCTTC
NA | NA | TRBJ2-5 | TRBV5-1 | CASSKGRQMGETQYF | TGCGCCAGCAGCAAGGGGCGCCAAATGGGGGAGACCCAGTACTTC
NA | TRBD1 | TRBJ1-5 | TRBV6-1 | CASSEDRGRVAQHF | TGTGCCAGCAGTGAAGACAGGGGGCGGGTGGCCCAGCATTTT
once | TRBD2 | TRBJ2-2 | TRBV27 | CASRRTSGFGGELFF | TGTGCCAGCAGAAGGACTAGCGGGTTTGGCGGGGAGCTGTTTTTT
few | NA | TRBJ1-5 | TRBV25-1 | CASSEGGVGNQPQHF | TGTGCCAGCAGTGAAGGAGGAGTGGGGAATCAGCCCCAGCATTTT
NA | TRBD2 | TRBJ2-1 | TRBV2 | CASSGAGTSGYNEQFF | TGTGCCAGCAGTGGAGCCGGGACTAGCGGGTACAATGAGCAGTTCTTC
NA | NA | TRBJ1-2 | TRBV7-2 | CASSLGFRGEYGYTF | TGTGCCAGCAGCTTAGGTTTCAGGGGCGAGTATGGCTACACCTTC
NA | TRBD2 | TRBJ2-1 | TRBV5-4 | CASSLGLAGGRYNEQFF | TGTGCCAGCAGCTTGGGACTAGCGGGGGGGCGCTACAATGAGCAGTTCTTC
NA | TRBD1 | TRBJ1-1 | TRBV30 | CAWSISGQTAFF | TGTGCCTGGAGTATCTCGGGACAGACTGCTTTCTTT
once | TRBD2 | TRBJ2-1 | TRBV6-6 | CASSYAGLAVNEQFF | TGTGCCAGCAGTTACGCAGGACTAGCGGTCAATGAGCAGTTCTTC
NA | TRBD1 | TRBJ2-7 | TRBV28 | CASRQGQGFDEQYF | TGTGCCAGCAGACAAGGACAGGGGTTTGACGAGCAGTACTTC
NA | TRBD1 | TRBJ1-5 | TRBV7-8 | CASSLDGGTASRRNQPQHF | TGTGCCAGCAGCTTAGACGGCGGGACAGCTAGCCGTCGCAATCAGCCCCAGCATTTT
few | TRBD1 | TRBJ1-2 | TRBV5-6 | CASSLGDRFNYGYTF | TGTGCCAGCAGCTTGGGGGACAGATTTAACTATGGCTACACCTTC
NA | NA | TRBJ1-4 | TRBV5-1 | CASSSGGGLNEKLFF | TGCGCCAGCAGCTCCGGCGGGGGGTTGAATGAAAAACTGTTTTTT
NA | NA | TRBJ1-1 | TRBV5-8 | CASSSATDRLNTEAFF | TGTGCCAGCAGCTCAGCAACCGACAGGCTGAACACTGAAGCTTTCTTT
NA | NA | TRBJ2-5 | TRBV5-4 | CASSLAGVGETQYF | TGTGCCAGCAGCTTGGCAGGGGTAGGGGAGACCCAGTACTTC
NA | NA | TRBJ1-1 | TRBV12-5 | CASGIRAEAFF | TGTGCTAGTGGTATTCGCGCTGAAGCTTTCTTT
NA | NA | TRBJ1-5 | TRBV2 | CASTTVNLSNQPQHF | TGTGCCAGCACCACGGTCAACCTTAGCAATCAGCCCCAGCATTTT
NA | TRBD2 | TRBJ2-4 | TRBV7-9 | CASSLTTSGEILSKNIQYF | TGTGCCAGCAGCTTGACGACTAGCGGAGAGATCCTTTCCAAAAACATTCAGTACTTC
NA | NA | TRBJ1-1 | TRBV7-2 | CASSLARGGTEAFF | TGTGCCAGCAGCTTAGCAAGGGGGGGCACTGAAGCTTTCTTT
NA | TRBD1 | TRBJ2-1 | TRBV5-1 | CASSSTGSDSYNEQFF | TGCGCCAGCAGCTCGACAGGGTCAGACTCCTACAATGAGCAGTTCTTC
NA | TRBD1 | TRBJ1-3 | TRBV6-6 | CASSGTVSGNTIYF | TGTGCCAGCAGCGGGACAGTCTCTGGAAACACCATATATTTT
NA | TRBD1 | TRBJ1-3 | TRBV4-1 | CASSPTSTGERNTIYF | TGCGCCAGCAGCCCGACCTCGACAGGGGAAAGAAACACCATATATTTT
NA | NA | TRBJ2-3 | TRBV5-1 | CASSLAPGTDTQYF | TGCGCCAGCAGCTTGGCCCCTGGCACAGATACGCAGTATTTT
NA | TRBD1 | TRBJ2-7 | TRBV7-9 | CASSQGAYEQYF | TGTGCCAGCAGTCAGGGGGCCTACGAGCAGTACTTC
NA | TRBD1 | TRBJ1-4 | TRBV5-4 | CASRSGTGATNEKLFF | TGTGCCAGCAGATCCGGGACAGGGGCAACTAATGAAAAACTGTTTTTT
NA | NA | TRBJ1-2 | TRBV2 | CASSANYGYTF | TGTGCTTCGTCCGCTAACTATGGCTACACCTTC
NA | NA | TRBJ1-1 | TRBV5-4 | CASSSIDSWNTEAFF | TGTGCCAGTAGCTCCATCGACAGCTGGAACACTGAAGCTTTCTTT
once | NA | TRBJ2-3 | TRBV6-1 | CASSEARPGVADTQYF | TGTGCCAGCAGTGAAGCGCGCCCAGGGGTGGCAGATACGCAGTATTTT
NA | NA | TRBJ2-3 | TRBV6-1 | CASRRPGLGTDTQYF | TGTGCCAGCAGGAGGCCGGGACTTGGCACAGATACGCAGTATTTT
NA | TRBD1 | TRBJ2-5 | TRBV30 | CAWTGGRETQYF | TGTGCCTGGACAGGGGGCAGAGAGACCCAGTACTTC
NA | TRBD2 | TRBJ2-7 | TRBV4-2 | CASSQVRLAGGPREQYF | TGTGCCAGCAGCCAAGTTCGGCTAGCGGGGGGGCCGAGGGAGCAGTACTTC
NA | TRBD1 | TRBJ1-1 | TRBV7-2 | CASSLDRGELTEAFF | TGTGCCAGCAGCTTAGACAGGGGGGAACTGACTGAAGCTTTCTTT
NA | NA | TRBJ2-5 | TRBV6-1 | CASRETGWETQYF | TGTGCCAGCAGGGAGACAGGATGGGAGACCCAGTACTTC
few | NA | TRBJ1-1 | TRBV10-2 | CASSDRVHTEAFF | TGCGCCAGCAGTGACAGGGTCCACACTGAAGCTTTCTTT
NA | NA | TRBJ1-1 | TRBV11-1 | CASSPYRGTEAFF | TGTGCCAGCAGCCCCTATCGGGGAACTGAAGCTTTCTTT
NA | NA | TRBJ2-7 | TRBV5-1 | CASSMAGSSSYEQYF | TGCGCCAGCAGCATGGCAGGGTCTAGCTCCTACGAGCAGTACTTC
NA | NA | TRBJ2-5 | TRBV6-1 | CASVINRRETQYF | TGTGCCAGCGTGATCAACAGACGAGAGACCCAGTACTTC
NA | NA | TRBJ2-7 | TRBV9 | CASSVMEFPYEQYF | TGTGCCAGCAGCGTAATGGAGTTCCCCTACGAGCAGTACTTC
NA | NA | TRBJ1-3 | TRBV6-1 | CASSMTEKGNTIYF | TGTGCCAGCAGCATGACAGAAAAAGGAAACACCATATATTTT
NA | NA | TRBJ2-3 | TRBV7-6 | CASSSQGGAMWGDTQYF | TGTGCCAGCAGCTCCCAGGGCGGGGCCATGTGGGGAGATACGCAGTATTTT
NA | TRBD1 | TRBJ2-2 | TRBV2 | CASRDRESGELFF | TGTGCCAGCAGGGACAGGGAATCCGGGGAGCTGTTTTTT
NA | TRBD2 | TRBJ2-7 | TRBV30 | CAWERAGVRSYEQYF | TGTGCCTGGGAGCGAGCGGGGGTCCGCTCCTACGAGCAGTACTTC
NA | TRBD1 | TRBJ2-7 | TRBV4-1 | CASSQANPGQSYEQYF | TGCGCCAGCAGCCAAGCGAATCCGGGACAGAGCTACGAGCAGTACTTC
NA | TRBD2 | TRBJ2-3 | TRBV7-3 | CASSLYGTSGFTITDTQYF | TGTGCCAGCAGCCTGTACGGGACTAGCGGATTCACTATCACAGATACGCAGTATTTT
NA | NA | TRBJ2-1 | TRBV11-3 | CASSYQGLYNEQFF | TGTGCCAGCAGCTATCAGGGGCTTTACAATGAGCAGTTCTTC
NA | NA | TRBJ1-1 | TRBV19 | CASTATGRGSEAFF | TGTGCCAGTACTGCTACGGGGAGGGGATCTGAAGCTTTCTTT
once | TRBD1 | TRBJ2-5 | TRBV19 | CATSRAGGPETQYF | TGTGCCACCTCGAGGGCAGGGGGCCCAGAGACCCAGTACTTC